The clone carrying this T cell receptor beta chain has more than one count but fewer than ten. The data are from a study of T-cell reconstitution after alpha-beta-depleted transplantation in children. CDR1 and CDR2 from the germline V gene are SEHNR and FQNEAQ (reference sequence). The CDR3 covers 12 residues. Trimming cost V 5 bases and J 2 bases, with 7 bases left between them. Unique molecular identifiers were incorporated into the prepared TCRbeta library. TCRdb called the PCR reads again in MiXCR, with one record for every CDR3 protein. The sample lists 250,000 to 350,000 distinct CDR3 sequences, 9.9% occurring once.

The sequencing used PBMCs from the stem cell graft donor, collected from the stem cell graft. This chain joins TRBV7-9 and TRBJ2-7, with D unresolved. This sequence was found in a human donor who donated a stem cell graft to a child with SCID. The CDR3 DNA follows: TGTGCCAGCAGCCTGAAAACCTACGAGCAGTACTTC. Translated, it gives CASSLKTYEQYF.